The text below deals with one TCR beta chain. The CDR3 length is 15 residues. Between the trimmed V and J ends, which lost 6 bases and 4 bases, there was a span of 18 bases. Per the germline V gene, CDR1 is KGHSH and CDR2 is LQKENI. This sample stems from a study of Tregs in tolerant kidney transplant recipients. This table comes from immunoSEQ multiplex PCR, and its TCRdb copy is limited to in-frame clones, with some not included. This sample has around 230,000 clones; more than 65% occur once, and the top ten carry roughly 0.67%. Thawed PBMCs were FACS-sorted into unstimulated CD4+CD25+CD127- regulatory T cells, CD4+CD25- non-regulatory cells, CD4 and CD8 cells.

The specimen sequenced was CD4+ T cells from blood. This chain uses TRBV18 with TRBJ1-2; no reliable D call. The receptor was isolated from a human donor in good health. CDR3 sequence: CASSTGAGDIYGYTF. The CDR3 DNA reads TGTGCCAGCTCTACGGGAGCCGGGGATATCTATGGCTACACCTTC.